Below are 23 T cell receptor beta chains sequenced from a single sample in a study of type 1 regulatory T cells. TCRdb re-called the reads through MiXCR, storing one row per CDR3 protein. The top ten hold around 2.3% of the sample, which has about 97,000 distinct CDR3 sequences, 30% to 35% seen once. The sequenced sample was CD4+ T cells, either the whole sample or a sorted fraction (not recorded which). The receptors come from a human donor in good health.

This clonotype was counted a few times. This chain connects TRBV10-3 to TRBJ2-1; D is uncertain. The CDR3 covers 14 residues. Germline CDR1 reads ENHRY; CDR2 reads SYGVKD. The V end was cut by 0 bases, the J end by 5 bases, with 8 bases between. CDR3 residues: CAISESTRDNEQFF. CDR3 coding DNA: TGTGCCATCAGTGAGTCCACCCGGGACAATGAGCAGTTCTTC.

A note on this clonotype: At one end, the junction sequence differs from germline, possibly due to a read error. As DNA, the CDR3 is TGTACCAGCTCACCCGAAGGGGCATCGGAAAAACTGTTTTTT. Translating it yields CTSSPEGASEKLFF. This chain connects TRBV18 to TRBJ1-4, with D tentatively TRBD1 (5 bases). The germline V gene has CDR1 KGHSH and CDR2 LQKENI. The CDR3 sequence is 14 residues long.

This clonotype was seen a handful of times. The gene calls are TRBV18 and TRBJ1-1, with no clear D. Germline V CDR1 and CDR2: KGHSH, LQKENI. V dropped 3 bases and J dropped 0 bases, with 11 bases sitting between them. The CDR3 has 15 amino acids. The CDR3: CASSPLTEMNTEAFF. The CDR3 DNA sequence: TGTGCCAGCTCACCGTTGACCGAGATGAACACTGAAGCTTTCTTT.

The rearrangement uses TRBV7-9 and TRBJ2-1, with unresolved D. Germline V gene data show CDR1 as SEHNR and CDR2 as FQNEAQ (reference sequence). The CDR3 length is 13 residues. V was trimmed by 3 bases and J by 9 bases, leaving 12 bases between them. In DNA, the CDR3 is TGTGCCAGCAGCTTGGGCAGTCCCTCTGAGCAGTTCTTC. Translation: CASSLGSPSEQFF.

This clonotype turned up a few times. This chain links TRBV5-1 with TRBJ1-6, with D tentatively TRBD1 (5 bases). Germline V gene sequence: CDR1 SGHRS, CDR2 YFSETQ. There are 21 residues in the CDR3. The V and J ends lost 2 bases and 6 bases respectively, with 30 bases between them. The CDR3 sequence is CASSFQPTAGTQAPINSPLHF. For the CDR3, the DNA is TGCGCCAGCAGCTTTCAACCTACCGCCGGGACCCAAGCACCGATTAATTCACCCCTCCACTTT.

This chain uses TRBV5-5 with TRBJ1-4; D gene unclear. The CDR3 length is 15 residues. Trimming pared 4 bases from V and 5 bases from J, leaving 15 bases between. Germline loops: CDR1 SGHKS, CDR2 YYEKEE (reference sequence). The CDR3 DNA is TGTGCCAGCAGCCCCCTAGGGCAAGAAAATGAAAAACTGTTTTTT. Amino acids: CASSPLGQENEKLFF.

This clonotype was counted ten times or more. The rearrangement links TRBV7-6 to TRBJ2-7; TRBD2 aligns across 8 bases. The CDR3 spans 13 residues. Germline V lookup: CDR1 SGHVS, CDR2 FNYEAQ. After removal of 2 bases from V and 3 bases from J, the junction contained 0 bases not matched to a gene. In nucleotides, the CDR3 is TGTGCCAGCAGCTTAACTAGCGGCTACGAGCAGTACTTC. Encoded protein: CASSLTSGYEQYF.

This clonotype was seen only a few times. V gene TRBV20-1 combines with J gene TRBJ2-7; D is uncertain. The V end was cut by 2 bases, the J end by 3 bases, with 5 bases between. CDR3 length: 11 residues. Germline V gene lookup returns CDR1 DFQATT and CDR2 SNEGSKA (reference sequence). The CDR3 nucleotides are TGCAGTGCTAGATCTGACTACGAGCAGTACTTC. This translates into CSARSDYEQYF.

The V gene is TRBV10-2, the J gene TRBJ2-4; 11 bases are a match to TRBD1. Germline CDR1 is WSHSY and CDR2 is SAAADI. V trimming: 6 bases; J trimming: 9 bases; junction bases outside the gene matches: 4. CDR3 length: 13 residues. The CDR3 DNA follows: TGCGCCAGCAGCACGGGACAGGGGGGCATTCAGTACTTC. Its translation is CASSTGQGGIQYF.

This clonotype occurred a few times. The chain couples TRBV6-6 to TRBJ1-5; D gene ambiguous. The CDR3 is made up of 11 amino acids. Trimming shortened V by 5 bases and J by 9 bases, and 8 bases separated the two germline ends. The germline CDR1 and CDR2 sequences are MNHNY and SVGAGI (reference sequence). Written as DNA, the CDR3 is TGTGCCAGCAGTACGGGCGGGCCCCAGCATTTT. Protein sequence: CASSTGGPQHF.

V gene TRBV6-1 combines with J gene TRBJ2-1; D may match TRBD1 or TRBD2 (5 bases each). CDR1 is MNHNS and CDR2 is SASEGT in the germline V gene. V was pared by 6 bases and J by 2 bases, with 29 bases between. The CDR3 is made up of 20 amino acids. The CDR3 region is CASSPGRGRAGGNTYNEQFF. The DNA of the CDR3 is TGTGCCAGCAGCCCCGGTCGGGGCAGGGCAGGAGGAAACACCTACAATGAGCAGTTCTTC.

This clonotype was seen only a few times. The chain uses TRBV4-2 and TRBJ2-2, with 7 bases identical to TRBD2. CDR3 size: 17 residues. J lost 7 bases, V lost 1 base, and 12 bases had no gene match. Germline CDR1 LGHNA, CDR2 YNFKEQ. The CDR3 spells CASSQGHGLETGGELFF. DNA for the CDR3: TGTGCCAGCAGCCAAGGTCACGGACTAGAAACAGGCGGGGAGCTGTTTTTT.

The chain carries TRBV19 and TRBJ2-7, with 9 bases fitting TRBD1. V gave up 1 base and J gave up 3 bases; unmatched junction bases: 4. This CDR3 comprises 15 residues. The V gene's germline CDR1 is LNHDA and CDR2 SQIVND (reference sequence). In DNA, the CDR3 is TGTGCCAGTAGTATAGGCGGGACAGGGATCTACGAGCAGTACTTC. This gives the protein CASSIGGTGIYEQYF.

This clonotype was counted a few times. CDR3 residues: CSASFANTGELFF. The CDR3 DNA reads as TGCAGTGCTTCATTCGCGAACACCGGGGAGCTGTTTTTT. The chain carries TRBV20-1 and TRBJ2-2; D is unclear. The CDR3 covers 13 residues. Per germline, CDR1 DFQATT and CDR2 SNEGSKA (reference sequence). V lost 5 bases, J lost 0 bases, and 7 bases lay in between.

This clonotype was found a few times. The V gene is TRBV28, the J gene TRBJ2-1; D perhaps matches TRBD2 (6 bases). Between the trimmed V and J ends, which lost 7 bases and 8 bases, there was a span of 21 bases. The CDR3 totals 15 residues. Germline V gives CDR1 MDHEN, CDR2 SYDVKM. In DNA, the CDR3 is TGTGCCAGCACCTCAGGTGGACTACTCACGGATGAGCAGTTCTTC. Amino acid sequence: CASTSGGLLTDEQFF. The whole variable domain, filled in from reference TRBV28 and TRBJ2-1, reads DVKVTQSSRYLVKRTGEKVFLECVQDMDHENMFWYRQDPGLGLRLIYFSYDVKMKEKGDIPEGYSVSREKKERFSLILESASTNQTSMYLCASTSGGLLTDEQFFGPGTRLTVL.

The CDR3 sequence is CASSWISGQLTGELFF. CDR3 in DNA: TGTGCCAGCAGTTGGATATCGGGACAGCTCACCGGGGAGCTGTTTTTT. The V call is TRBV28, the J call TRBJ2-2, with TRBD1 matching 7 bases. CDR1 and CDR2 from the germline V gene are MDHEN and SYDVKM. The CDR3 sequence is 16 residues long. Trimming cost V 4 bases and J 4 bases; bases outside gene matches: 9.

This rearrangement joins TRBV11-3 to TRBJ2-2; 12 nucleotides line up with TRBD2. V trimming: 5 bases; J trimming: 3 bases; junction bases outside the gene matches: 16. The CDR3 is made up of 20 amino acids. Germline CDR1 SGHNT, CDR2 YENEEA. CDR3 sequence reads: CASSQTGWLAGGSDTGELFF. The CDR3, as DNA: TGTGCCAGCAGCCAAACGGGGTGGCTAGCGGGAGGGTCGGACACCGGGGAGCTGTTTTTT.

The CDR3, as DNA: TGTGCCAGCACCCTTGCGGGGCTGCGAAACACCGGGGAGCTGTTTTTT. It codes for CASTLAGLRNTGELFF. The gene calls are TRBV27 and TRBJ2-2; TRBD2 might be the D (6 bases). The CDR3 runs 16 residues. The germline V and J ends were trimmed by 7 bases and 2 bases, with 17 bases remaining between them. From germline, CDR1 is MNHEY and CDR2 SMNVEV (reference sequence).

This chain links TRBV7-3 with TRBJ1-1; 7 nucleotides match TRBD1. Unmatched junction bases numbered 3, after V lost 5 bases and J lost 0 bases. The CDR3 runs to 14 residues. The germline V gene encodes CDR1 SGHTA and CDR2 FQGTGA. Here the CDR3 reads CASSKTGMNTEAFF. The CDR3 DNA reads as TGTGCCAGCAGCAAGACAGGGATGAACACTGAAGCTTTCTTT.

The chain recombines TRBV20-1 with TRBJ2-1, with 12 positions matching TRBD2. Germline values: CDR1 DFQATT, CDR2 SNEGSKA (reference sequence). V lost 5 bases, J lost 0 bases, and 5 bases stayed unmatched. This CDR3 comprises 16 residues. This CDR3 reads CSAWASGRVSYNEQFF. CDR3 nucleotides: TGCAGTGCTTGGGCTAGCGGGAGGGTCTCCTACAATGAGCAGTTCTTC.

In DNA form, the CDR3 reads TGTGCCAGCAGCCCCCCCGGAGGCAGGGGTACCTACAATGAGCAGTTCTTC. It translates to CASSPPGGRGTYNEQFF. The J gene is TRBJ2-1, the V gene TRBV7-9; D is perhaps TRBD1 (6 bases). The germline gives CDR1 SEHNR, CDR2 FQNEAQ (reference sequence). CDR3 size: 17 residues. V lost 5 bases, J lost 2 bases, and 19 bases lay in between.

The V gene is TRBV10-3, the J gene TRBJ2-7, with 9 bases matching TRBD1. Germline lookup yields CDR1 ENHRY and CDR2 SYGVKD. The CDR3 covers 14 residues. V dropped 4 bases and J dropped 6; count of bases not matched to a gene: 7. Written as DNA, the CDR3 is TGTGCCATCAGTGGCGGGACAGGGCGGTCCGAGCAGTACTTC. Encoded protein: CAISGGTGRSEQYF.

The V call is TRBV9, the J call TRBJ2-1; D may correspond to TRBD1 or TRBD2 (5 bases each). V lost 0 bases and J lost 5, with 15 bases in between. The CDR3 runs 16 residues. Germline V gene data show CDR1 as SGDLS and CDR2 as YYNGEE. The CDR3 bases are TGTGCCAGCAGCGTAGGTAAAGCGGACATCAACAATGAGCAGTTCTTC. Amino acid sequence: CASSVGKADINNEQFF.